This TCR beta chain was identified during a study of identical twins. Findings and limits, study-wide: Cord blood's abundant beta clonotypes had fewer insertions, unlike memory repertoires. Possibly, invariant MAIT and iNKT cells partly confounded zero-insertion analyses.

A single record per CDR3 protein comes from TCRdb applying MiXCR to the 5' RACE reads. Of approximately 230,000 distinct CDR3 sequences listed, approximately 7.1% are singletons. The sample holds a few counts of this clonotype. Its antigen is as yet unknown. This CDR3 is 14 amino acids long. Germline V gene lookup returns CDR1 MNHEY and CDR2 SMNVEV (reference sequence). V gave up 5 bases and J gave up 6 bases; unmatched junction bases: 6. Everyone who donated was a healthy Caucasian. The same data also contributed to another study, on T cells expressing NK-cell markers.

Sample: CD8+ T cells sorted from blood. This sequence joins TRBV27 and TRBJ2-1; TRBD2 agrees at 8 bases. The clonotype was recovered from a woman aged 18-35 years in good health. The CDR3 DNA reads as TGTGCCAGCAGTCCCGGGACTAGGGGCAATGAGCAGTTCTTC. Its translation is CASSPGTRGNEQFF.